These 10 T cell receptor beta chains were all obtained from the same sample, sequenced in a study of identical twins. TCRdb ran MiXCR on the 5' RACE reads and lists one entry per CDR3 protein. There are 1.5 million to 2 million distinct CDR3 sequences in the sample; under 35% occur only once, and roughly 0.3% lies in the top ten. The sequenced sample consisted of cord blood. The source is a newborn girl in good health.

This chain's CDR3 is CASSTRWNQETQYF. The CDR3, as DNA: TGTGCCAGTAGTACCAGGTGGAACCAAGAGACCCAGTACTTC. The V call is TRBV19, the J call TRBJ2-5; no reliable D call. Germline V gene lookup returns CDR1 LNHDA and CDR2 SQIVND (reference sequence). The V gene lost 4 bases and the J gene lost 0 bases, with 9 bases spanning the gap. The CDR3 extends over 14 amino acids.

There are many counts of this clonotype. The chain couples TRBV29-1 to TRBJ2-7; TRBD1 agrees at 12 bases. The CDR3 contains 13 residues. CDR1 is SQVTM and CDR2 is ANQGSEA in the germline V gene. V was pared by 6 bases and J by 6 bases, with 6 bases of the junction left unmatched. CDR3 sequence reads: CSVTGTGGFEQYF. CDR3 coding DNA: TGCAGCGTCACCGGGACAGGGGGCTTCGAGCAGTACTTC.

The chain joins TRBV4-1 to TRBJ2-3; D not certain. Trimming removed 0 bases from V and 4 bases from J, with 11 bases in between. CDR1 is MGHRA, CDR2 YSYEKL, per germline. The length of the CDR3 is 15 residues. CDR3 DNA: TGCGCCAGCAGCCAAGATGGCAAAGGACCAGATACGCAGTATTTT. Translation: CASSQDGKGPDTQYF.

This sequence joins TRBV28 and TRBJ1-5, with 7 bases lining up with TRBD1. The V segment lost 6 bases and the J segment 6 bases; nucleotides outside the gene matches: 11. The germline gives CDR1 MDHEN, CDR2 SYDVKM. The CDR3 spans 15 residues. In nucleotides, the CDR3 is TGTGCCAGCAGCCATGCCCCAGGGGGAGGTCAGCCCCAGCATTTT. Amino acids: CASSHAPGGGQPQHF.

The chain has TRBV20-1 and TRBJ2-7; D is perhaps TRBD1 (6 bases). The germline V gene has CDR1 DFQATT and CDR2 SNEGSKA (reference sequence). There are 15 residues in the CDR3. V gave up 1 base and J gave up 2 bases, with 15 bases separating them. The DNA for the CDR3 is TGCAGTGCTAGAGCCCCAGGGGAACGGGCCTACGAGCAGTACTTC. As protein: CSARAPGERAYEQYF.

In its sample, this clonotype was seen many times. The chain recombines TRBV28 with TRBJ2-1; D is uncertain. V lost 8 bases and J lost 3, with 14 bases in between. Germline V gene lookup returns CDR1 MDHEN and CDR2 SYDVKM. The CDR3 is made up of 14 amino acids. DNA for the CDR3: TGTGCCAGCCAAAAGAAGCCTGGCTACAATGAGCAGTTCTTC. It specifies CASQKKPGYNEQFF. The full variable domain, completed using reference TRBV28 and TRBJ2-1, is DVKVTQSSRYLVKRTGEKVFLECVQDMDHENMFWYRQDPGLGLRLIYFSYDVKMKEKGDIPEGYSVSREKKERFSLILESASTNQTSMYLCASQKKPGYNEQFFGPGTRLTVL.

This clonotype appeared a few times. The chain employs TRBV6-1 and TRBJ1-2; 8 bases are a match to TRBD1. Germline CDR1 MNHNS, CDR2 SASEGT. CDR3 length equals 15 residues. Germline trimming cut 6 bases from V and 6 bases from J; bases unmatched to any gene: 12. The CDR3 is CASRGGTGSLDGYTF. In DNA, the CDR3 is TGTGCCAGCAGGGGGGGGACAGGCTCCTTGGATGGCTACACCTTC.

There are a few counts of this clonotype. This sequence joins TRBV20-1 and TRBJ1-6; a weak D match, TRBD1 (6 bases). The CDR3 runs 15 residues. Germline CDR1 and CDR2: DFQATT and SNEGSKA (reference sequence). Trimming cost V 0 bases and J 7 bases, with 13 bases left between them. Written as DNA, the CDR3 is TGCAGTGCTAGAGATTCGGACAGAACCAATTCACCCCTCCACTTT. It translates to CSARDSDRTNSPLHF.

The chain combines TRBV5-6 with TRBJ1-2; D gene uncertain. V lost 3 bases and J lost 3, with 9 bases in between. The CDR3 has 13 amino acids. Germline values: CDR1 SGHDT, CDR2 YYEEEE. The chain's CDR3 is CASSSQVYYGYTF. CDR3 sequence (DNA): TGTGCCAGCAGCTCCCAGGTTTACTATGGCTACACCTTC.

The V gene is TRBV6-1, the J gene TRBJ2-7; D could derive from TRBD1 or TRBD2 (5 bases each). This CDR3 has 13 residues. The ends were cut back, 8 bases at V and 7 bases at J, with 18 bases in the middle. From germline, CDR1 is MNHNS and CDR2 SASEGT. The CDR3 region is CASRDRGWNEQYF. The CDR3 DNA sequence: TGTGCCAGCCGGGATAGGGGTTGGAATGAGCAGTACTTC.